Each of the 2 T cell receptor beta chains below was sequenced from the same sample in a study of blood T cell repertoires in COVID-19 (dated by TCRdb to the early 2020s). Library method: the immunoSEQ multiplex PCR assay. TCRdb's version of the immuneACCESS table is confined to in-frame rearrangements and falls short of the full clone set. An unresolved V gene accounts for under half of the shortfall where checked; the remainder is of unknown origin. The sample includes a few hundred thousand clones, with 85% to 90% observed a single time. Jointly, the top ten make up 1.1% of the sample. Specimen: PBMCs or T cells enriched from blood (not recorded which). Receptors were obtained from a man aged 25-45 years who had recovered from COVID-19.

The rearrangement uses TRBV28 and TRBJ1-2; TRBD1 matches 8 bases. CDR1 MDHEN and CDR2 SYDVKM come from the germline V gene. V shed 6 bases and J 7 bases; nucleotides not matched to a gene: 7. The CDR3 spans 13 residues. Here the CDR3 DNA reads TGTGCCAGCAGGGAATTCGGACAGGGTGGCTACACCTTC. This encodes CASREFGQGGYTF.

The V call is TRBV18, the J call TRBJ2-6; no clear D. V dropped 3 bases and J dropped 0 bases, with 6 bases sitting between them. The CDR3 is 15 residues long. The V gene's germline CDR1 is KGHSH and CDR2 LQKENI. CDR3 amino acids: CASSPSASGANVLTF. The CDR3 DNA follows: TGTGCCAGCTCACCGAGCGCCTCTGGGGCCAACGTCCTGACTTTC.